A selection of T cell receptor beta chains follows, all from one sample in a study of T cells in Graves' hyperthyroidism and ophthalmopathy. MiXCR, applied by TCRdb to the multiplex PCR reads, yields one record per CDR3 protein. Of 300,000 or so distinct CDR3 sequences detected, around a sixth appear once; the ten largest clones hold about 49%. The source material was blood. These receptors were taken from a woman in her fifties or sixties with Graves' hyperthyroidism. Each CDR3 is given with its conserved first and last residue. Each record gives: J gene, clone size, V gene, D gene, CDR3 DNA, CDR3 protein. The D gene is left open where the match is weak. Part of the rows lack a size; the others show once, few, many or a class for expanded clones.

>TRBJ2-7|many|TRBV29-1|NA
TGCAGCGTTGAAGATACGTTGAGGGGTTCGACTGGCTACGAGCAGTACTTC
CSVEDTLRGSTGYEQYF
>TRBJ1-1|few|TRBV9|NA
TGTGCCAGCAGCGGGAGGTGGGGGAACACTGAAGCTTTCTTT
CASSGRWGNTEAFF
>TRBJ2-7|many|TRBV20-1|TRBD2
TGCAGTGGCATGAGACTAGCGGGCACATACGAGCAGTACTTC
CSGMRLAGTYEQYF
>TRBJ1-6|many|TRBV2|NA
TGTGCCAGCGTGCAAACGAGTGGTTCACCCCTCCACTTT
CASVQTSGSPLHF
>TRBJ1-5|NA|TRBV19|NA
TGTGCCAGTAGTGTGGGGGATCAGCCCCAGCATTTT
CASSVGDQPQHF
>TRBJ2-1|many|TRBV5-1|TRBD2
TGCGCCAGCAGCGGGTCTACTAGCGCGAATGAGCAGTTCTTC
CASSGSTSANEQFF
>TRBJ2-3|NA|TRBV2|TRBD2
TGTGCCAGCAGTGTTACTAGCGGAGCCTACACAGATACGCAGTATTTT
CASSVTSGAYTDTQYF
>TRBJ2-1|many|TRBV7-3|NA
TGTGCCAGCAGCTTGGACAGTGCCCCCATCAATGAGCAGTTCTTC
CASSLDSAPINEQFF
>TRBJ2-2|few|TRBV7-9|NA
TGTGCCAGCAGCTTAGTAGGTGGACAGCAGACCGGGGAGCTGTTTTTT
CASSLVGGQQTGELFF
>TRBJ2-5|few|TRBV5-1|NA
TGCGCCAGCAGACAGGTGGGGGAGACCCAGTACTTC
CASRQVGETQYF
>TRBJ1-4|NA|TRBV5-4|NA
TGTGCCAGCAGCTTGGGAGGGGCCAACGATGAAAAACTGTTTTTT
CASSLGGANDEKLFF
>TRBJ2-5|NA|TRBV4-1|TRBD2
TGCGCCAGCAGCCAAGGTAGCGGGAGCAACCGGGAGACCCAGTACTTC
CASSQGSGSNRETQYF
>TRBJ2-1|many|TRBV5-1|NA
TGCGCCAGCAGCTTGGGACAGAACGCCTACAATGAGCAGTTCTTC
CASSLGQNAYNEQFF
>TRBJ1-2|NA|TRBV28|TRBD1
TGTGTCAGCAGTTCCCAGGGGGCTGGCTACACCTTC
CVSSSQGAGYTF